These T cell receptor beta chains were read from a single sample in a study of cytomegalovirus exposure and HLA in healthy donors. Produced via immunoSEQ multiplex PCR; TCRdb's table is partial and in-frame only. Of under 300,000 clones in the sample, roughly 88% were seen once. The source material was PBMCs. All receptors come from a man in his forties in good health and CMV-seropositive. CDR3s include the opening cysteine and the closing phenylalanine or tryptophan. D genes are given only for firm matches. Only part of the rows carry a size: once, few, many, or a class if the clone is expanded.

V gene: TRBV7-3
clone size: .
J gene: TRBJ1-5
D gene: TRBD1
CDR3 protein: CASSVTGGGQPQHF
CDR3 DNA: TGTGCCAGCAGCGTTACAGGGGGCGGTCAGCCCCAGCATTTT

V gene: TRBV28
clone size: once
J gene: TRBJ2-7
D gene: TRBD2
CDR3 protein: CASSSTGYGTSGGPEQYF
CDR3 DNA: TGTGCCAGCAGCAGTACAGGATATGGGACTAGCGGGGGGCCCGAGCAGTACTTC

V gene: TRBV7-8
clone size: once
J gene: TRBJ1-4
D gene: .
CDR3 protein: CASSLGQGYEKLFF
CDR3 DNA: TGTGCCAGCAGCTTAGGGCAGGGGTATGAAAAACTGTTTTTT

V gene: TRBV2
clone size: once
J gene: TRBJ1-5
D gene: .
CDR3 protein: CATRRGAGSQPQHF
CDR3 DNA: TGTGCCACCCGAAGAGGCGCCGGGAGTCAGCCCCAGCATTTT

V gene: TRBV27
clone size: .
J gene: TRBJ1-2
D gene: .
CDR3 protein: CASSLGQPANYGYTF
CDR3 DNA: TGTGCCAGCAGTTTAGGCCAACCAGCTAACTATGGCTACACCTTC

V gene: TRBV7-9
clone size: .
J gene: TRBJ1-6
D gene: .
CDR3 protein: CASSPSVGSYNSPLHF
CDR3 DNA: TGTGCCAGCAGCCCTAGTGTGGGTTCCTATAATTCACCCCTCCACTTT

V gene: TRBV10-2
clone size: .
J gene: TRBJ2-7
D gene: .
CDR3 protein: CASTADSYEQYF
CDR3 DNA: TGCGCCAGCACCGCGGACTCCTACGAGCAGTACTTC

V gene: TRBV6-5
clone size: .
J gene: TRBJ2-7
D gene: .
CDR3 protein: CASFGPGSSSYEQYF
CDR3 DNA: TGTGCCAGCTTTGGGCCGGGGTCGAGCTCCTACGAGCAGTACTTC

V gene: TRBV19
clone size: many
J gene: TRBJ2-7
D gene: .
CDR3 protein: CASSVRSGGGISYEQYF
CDR3 DNA: TGTGCCAGTAGTGTCCGGTCGGGCGGAGGGATCTCCTACGAGCAGTACTTC

V gene: TRBV11-2
clone size: .
J gene: TRBJ2-7
D gene: .
CDR3 protein: CASSLVGNSYEQYF
CDR3 DNA: TGTGCCAGCAGCTTAGTTGGCAACTCCTACGAGCAGTACTTC

V gene: TRBV7-9
clone size: .
J gene: TRBJ1-4
D gene: .
CDR3 protein: CASSSPQGPNEKLFF
CDR3 DNA: TGTGCCAGCAGCTCGCCACAGGGACCTAATGAAAAACTGTTTTTT

V gene: TRBV4-2
clone size: .
J gene: TRBJ2-7
D gene: .
CDR3 protein: CASSQAATGRVYEQYF
CDR3 DNA: TGTGCCAGCAGCCAAGCAGCCACAGGGCGTGTCTACGAGCAGTACTTC

V gene: TRBV9
clone size: .
J gene: TRBJ1-2
D gene: TRBD1
CDR3 protein: CASSADRGGGGYTF
CDR3 DNA: TGTGCCAGCAGCGCGGACAGGGGCGGGGGAGGCTACACCTTC

V gene: TRBV5-1
clone size: .
J gene: TRBJ2-3
D gene: TRBD2
CDR3 protein: CASSTLSGSADTQYF
CDR3 DNA: TGCGCCAGCAGCACCCTTAGCGGGAGTGCAGATACGCAGTATTTT

V gene: TRBV7-7
clone size: .
J gene: TRBJ1-1
D gene: .
CDR3 protein: CASSLGEGTEAFF
CDR3 DNA: TGTGCTAGCAGCTTAGGTGAGGGAACTGAAGCTTTCTTT

V gene: TRBV29-1
clone size: once
J gene: TRBJ2-1
D gene: .
CDR3 protein: CSDRDTFYNEQFF
CDR3 DNA: TGCAGCGACCGGGACACCTTCTACAATGAGCAGTTCTTC

V gene: TRBV29-1
clone size: .
J gene: TRBJ2-7
D gene: TRBD1
CDR3 protein: CSALGGQGVVNYEQYF
CDR3 DNA: TGCAGCGCCTTAGGAGGACAGGGGGTTGTGAACTACGAGCAGTACTTC

V gene: TRBV27
clone size: .
J gene: TRBJ2-3
D gene: .
CDR3 protein: CASRPGTDTQYF
CDR3 DNA: TGTGCCAGCCGTCCGGGGACAGATACGCAGTATTTT

V gene: TRBV5-6
clone size: .
J gene: TRBJ2-3
D gene: TRBD2
CDR3 protein: CASSTGTSGTDTQYF
CDR3 DNA: TGTGCCAGCAGCACCGGGACTAGCGGCACAGATACGCAGTATTTT

V gene: TRBV19
clone size: .
J gene: TRBJ1-1
D gene: .
CDR3 protein: CASSTSGLPGEAFF
CDR3 DNA: TGTGCCAGTAGCACATCGGGACTCCCAGGAGAAGCTTTCTTT